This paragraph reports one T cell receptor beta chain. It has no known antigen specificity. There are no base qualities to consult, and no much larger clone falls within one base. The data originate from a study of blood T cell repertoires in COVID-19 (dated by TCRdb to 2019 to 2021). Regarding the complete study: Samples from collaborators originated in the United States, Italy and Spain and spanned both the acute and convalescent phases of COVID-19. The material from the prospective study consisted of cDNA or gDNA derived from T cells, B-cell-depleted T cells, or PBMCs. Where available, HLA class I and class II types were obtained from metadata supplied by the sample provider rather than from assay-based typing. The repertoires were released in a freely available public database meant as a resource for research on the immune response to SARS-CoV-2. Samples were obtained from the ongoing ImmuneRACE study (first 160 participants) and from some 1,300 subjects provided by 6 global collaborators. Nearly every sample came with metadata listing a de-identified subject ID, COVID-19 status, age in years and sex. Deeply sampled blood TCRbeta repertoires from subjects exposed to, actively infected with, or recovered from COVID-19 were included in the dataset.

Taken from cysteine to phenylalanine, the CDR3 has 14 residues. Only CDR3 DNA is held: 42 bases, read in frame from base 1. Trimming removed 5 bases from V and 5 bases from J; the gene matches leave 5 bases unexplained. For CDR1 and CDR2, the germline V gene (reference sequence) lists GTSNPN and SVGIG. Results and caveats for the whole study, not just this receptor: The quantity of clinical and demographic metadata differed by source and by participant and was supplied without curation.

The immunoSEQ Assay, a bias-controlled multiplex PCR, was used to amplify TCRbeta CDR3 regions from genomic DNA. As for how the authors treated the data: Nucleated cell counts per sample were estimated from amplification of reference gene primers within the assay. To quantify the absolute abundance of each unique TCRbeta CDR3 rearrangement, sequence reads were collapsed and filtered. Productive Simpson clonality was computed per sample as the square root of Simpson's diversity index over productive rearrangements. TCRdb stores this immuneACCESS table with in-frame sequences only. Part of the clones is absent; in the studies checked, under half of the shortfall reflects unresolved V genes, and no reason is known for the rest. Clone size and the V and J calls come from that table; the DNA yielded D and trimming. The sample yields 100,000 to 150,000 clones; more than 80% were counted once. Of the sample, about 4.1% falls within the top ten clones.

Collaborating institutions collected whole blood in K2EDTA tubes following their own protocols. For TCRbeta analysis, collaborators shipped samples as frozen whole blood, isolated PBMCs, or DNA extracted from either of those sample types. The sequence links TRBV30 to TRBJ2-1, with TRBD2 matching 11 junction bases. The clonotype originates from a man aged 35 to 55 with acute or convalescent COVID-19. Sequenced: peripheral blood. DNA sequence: TGTGCCTGGTCGACTAGCGGGGTACACAATGAGCAGTTCTTC. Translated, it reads CAWSTSGVHNEQFF. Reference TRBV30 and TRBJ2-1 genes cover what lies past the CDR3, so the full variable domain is SQTIHQWPATLVQPVGSPLSLECTVEGTSNPNLYWYRQAAGRGLQLLFYSVGIGQISSEVPQNLSASRPQDRQFILSSKKLLLSDSGFYLCAWSTSGVHNEQFFGPGTRLTVL.